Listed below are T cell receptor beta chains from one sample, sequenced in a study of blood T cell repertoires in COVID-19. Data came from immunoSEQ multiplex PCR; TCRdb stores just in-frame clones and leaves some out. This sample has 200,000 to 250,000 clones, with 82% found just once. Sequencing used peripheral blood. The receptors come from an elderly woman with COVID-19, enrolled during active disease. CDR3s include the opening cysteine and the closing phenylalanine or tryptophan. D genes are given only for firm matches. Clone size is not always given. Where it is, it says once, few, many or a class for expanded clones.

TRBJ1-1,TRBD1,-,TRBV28,TGTGCCAGCAGTTTATACTCCTCGGACAGGGAACCTTTCTTT,CASSLYSSDREPFF
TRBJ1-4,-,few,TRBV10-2,TGCGCCAGCAGTGATGGGGGCCCTAATGAAAAACTGTTTTTT,CASSDGGPNEKLFF
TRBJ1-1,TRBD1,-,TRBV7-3,TGTGCCAGCAGCCCCACAGGGGAGAGATGGACTGAAGCTTTCTTT,CASSPTGERWTEAFF
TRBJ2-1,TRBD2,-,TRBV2,TGTGCCAGCAAGCGGGAGCGGGAGTTCTCAAATGAGCAGTTCTTC,CASKREREFSNEQFF
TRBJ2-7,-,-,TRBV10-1,TGCGCCAGCACGACAGTGGAGCAGTACTTC,CASTTVEQYF
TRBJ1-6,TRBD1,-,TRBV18,TGTGCCAGCTCCCTTGAGGCAGGGGGAAATTCACCCCTCCACTTT,CASSLEAGGNSPLHF
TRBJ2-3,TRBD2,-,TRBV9,TGTGCCAGCAGCCTGGGACTGACTAGCGGGGGGAGGGCAGATACGCAGTATTTT,CASSLGLTSGGRADTQYF
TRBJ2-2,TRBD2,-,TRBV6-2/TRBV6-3,TGTGCCAGCATTTACCCCGGGGGACTAGCGGGAGGCACCGGGGAGCTGTTTTTT,CASIYPGGLAGGTGELFF
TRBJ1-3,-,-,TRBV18,TGTGCCAGCTCACGACTTCCGGACGCCGGGATCTCTGGAAACACCATATATTTT,CASSRLPDAGISGNTIYF
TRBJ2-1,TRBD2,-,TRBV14,TGTGCCAGCAGCCATCCGGGACTAGCGGGAGTTGGCAATGAGCAGTTCTTC,CASSHPGLAGVGNEQFF
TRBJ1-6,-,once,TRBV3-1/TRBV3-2,TGTGCCAGCAGCCTAACGAAGAGTTCCTATAATTCACCCCTCCACTTT,CASSLTKSSYNSPLHF
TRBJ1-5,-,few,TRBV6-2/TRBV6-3,TGTGCCAGCAGTTACAACCGGGATCCTCTCCCTAATCAGCCCCAGCATTTT,CASSYNRDPLPNQPQHF
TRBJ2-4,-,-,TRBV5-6,TGTGCCAGCAGCCGCGCTGGGGGGGCCCTCAGAAACATTCAGTACTTC,CASSRAGGALRNIQYF
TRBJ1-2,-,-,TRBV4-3,TGCGCCAGCAGCCAAGAAGAGGGAAACTATGGCTACACCTTC,CASSQEEGNYGYTF
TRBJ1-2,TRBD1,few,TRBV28,TGTGCCAGCAGTTTTGGGGACAGGGACATCTATGGCTACACCTTC,CASSFGDRDIYGYTF
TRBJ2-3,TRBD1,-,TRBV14,TGTGCCAGCAGCAGGGACAGAGGGGGCGGAGTAAGCACAGATACGCAGTATTTT,CASSRDRGGGVSTDTQYF
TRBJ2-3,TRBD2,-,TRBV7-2,TGTGCCAGCAGCTTTGGCGGGAGATCAGATACGCAGTATTTT,CASSFGGRSDTQYF
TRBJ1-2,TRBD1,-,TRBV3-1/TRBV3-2,TGTGCCAGCAGCCAAACACTAGGGGGCAGGTATGGCTACACCTTC,CASSQTLGGRYGYTF
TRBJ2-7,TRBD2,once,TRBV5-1,TGCGCCAGCAGCTTGGGGCTGGGACTACTCTACGAGCAGTACTTC,CASSLGLGLLYEQYF
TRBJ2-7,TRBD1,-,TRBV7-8,TGTGCCAGCAGCCAGGGACAGGGAGACGAGCAGTACTTC,CASSQGQGDEQYF
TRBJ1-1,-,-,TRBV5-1,TGCGCCAGCAATAAAAGGACATTAACCACTGAAGCTTTCTTT,CASNKRTLTTEAFF
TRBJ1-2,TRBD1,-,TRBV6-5,TGTGCCAGCAGTTCAGGGGGCACGGCCTATGGCTACACCTTC,CASSSGGTAYGYTF
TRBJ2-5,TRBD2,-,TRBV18,TGTGCCAGCTCACTGGGACTAGCGGAGAAGACCCAGTACTTC,CASSLGLAEKTQYF
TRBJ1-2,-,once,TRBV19,TGTGCCAGTAGTATAGGGACAAAAGGCTACACCTTC,CASSIGTKGYTF
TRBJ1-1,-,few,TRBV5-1,TGCGCCAGCAGCTTGATGGGTCAAGCGGCTTTCTTT,CASSLMGQAAFF
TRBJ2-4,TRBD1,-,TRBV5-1,TGCGCCAGCAGCCTGGGACAGGGGAGGGACATTCAGTACTTC,CASSLGQGRDIQYF
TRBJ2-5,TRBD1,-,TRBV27,TGTGCCAGCAGTCCGGGACAGCTCCAAGAGACCCAGTACTTC,CASSPGQLQETQYF
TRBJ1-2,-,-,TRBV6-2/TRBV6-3,TGTGCCAGCAGTTACTCTGACACGTACTATGGCTACACCTTC,CASSYSDTYYGYTF
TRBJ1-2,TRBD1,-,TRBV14,TGTGCCAGCAGCCCTGAGGACAGGCGTCCTTATGGCTACACCTTC,CASSPEDRRPYGYTF
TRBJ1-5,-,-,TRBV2,TGTGCCAGCAGTGGGGGAGGGAAGATCAATCAGCCCCAGCATTTT,CASSGGGKINQPQHF
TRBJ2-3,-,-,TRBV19,TGTGCCAGTAGTATGACGGGAGTCGGGACAGATACGCAGTATTTT,CASSMTGVGTDTQYF
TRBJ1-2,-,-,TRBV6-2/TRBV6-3,TGTGCCAGCAGTTACCTGACTGGGAACTATGGCTACACCTTC,CASSYLTGNYGYTF
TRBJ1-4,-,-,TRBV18,TGTGCCAGCTCACTATCTTCGGAGACAAAACTGTTTTTT,CASSLSSETKLFF